Detailed here is one T cell receptor (beta chain). The target of this receptor is not known. The data derive from a study of CXCR3-negative and CXCR3-positive naive CD8 T cells (dated by TCRdb to the late 2010s). Study-wide context: In total, 110 million to 150 million TRB reads were obtained, corresponding to roughly 1.5 +/- 0.3 million reads per library. Diversity and physicochemical repertoire analyses were performed on around twelve donors pooled from two independent experiments. The TRBV-TRBJ cluster analysis covered naive subsets from 5 or 6 donors and memory cells from 3 donors.

Sequencing was carried out with a NextSeq 550. The Human TCR Profiling Kit (MiLaboratory) was used to make UMI-labeled 5' RACE TRB cDNA libraries. The full amount of extracted RNA was used for cDNA synthesis, and the full amount of resulting cDNA was used for PCR amplification. Libraries were prepared in parallel with an identical number of PCR cycles. In the paper's pipeline: With a minimum of two reads required per UMI, MIGEC and MiXCR pulled out about 50,000 +/- 10,000 unique UMI-labeled TRB cDNA molecules from each library. An average of approximately 40,000 +/- 10,000 functional in-frame TRB CDR3 nucleotide clonotypes without stop codons was found per library. After each sample was downsampled to 5000 UMI-labeled TRB molecules, VDJtools was used to calculate diversity metrics such as normalized Shannon-Wiener and Chao1. Clonotype-size-weighted physicochemical properties of the central five CDR3 residues (interaction energy, strength, volume and Kidera factor 4) were computed in VDJtools. Reprocessed by TCRdb, the reads give a single entry per CDR3 protein sequence, without DNA. The V and J calls, along with clone size, are taken from TCRdb and not from the paper's own processing. The sample table records some 130,000 distinct CDR3 sequences. Jointly, the top ten make up 0.59% of the sample.

On the study overall, not on this receptor specifically: Freshly isolated PBMCs were used for most assays because CXCR3 expression partially decreased after cryopreservation. Repertoire diversity was comparably high in both naive subsets but much lower in memory CD8+ T cells. TRB CDR3s from CXCR3-positive naive cells showed higher hydrophobicity (lower Kidera factor 4), lower energy, and higher strength and volume indices than CXCR3-negative naive cells. Because surface CD5, which is linked to self-reactivity in mice, was comparable between the naive subsets, TCR interaction strength was also inferred from TRB CDR3 physicochemical properties. TRBV-TRBJ usage was similar between naive CXCR3-negative and CXCR3-positive cells from the same donor, while memory cells showed distinct patterns.

For each CD8+ T cell subset, flow sorting was done in triplicate, and roughly 320,000 cells per subset went directly into RLT lysis buffer. Naive CD8+ T cells were defined stringently as CD45RO-CCR7+CD27+CD95- to exclude memory contaminants. Standard density gradient centrifugation was used to isolate peripheral blood mononuclear cells from buffy coats. A FACSAria III was used to flow-sort naive CD8+ T cells into CXCR3-negative and CXCR3-positive populations. Total RNA was extracted from sorted cells with an RNeasy Mini Kit. From the germline V gene (reference sequence), CDR1 is DFQATT and CDR2 is SNEGSKA. Counted from cysteine to phenylalanine, this CDR3 has 13 amino acids. The DNA sequence is not available.

The source of this sequence is a human donor in good health. Some clones in this sample may be carry-over from other donors' samples. Sequenced material: naive CXCR3+ CD8+ T cells from blood. Interpreted using the paper, the cell subset or site label stands for: CD45RO-CCR7+CD27+CD95- naive CD8+ T cells expressing CXCR3 (TNR3+). Recombination joined TRBV20-1 with TRBJ1-6; TCRdb's D call, TRBD1, is unchecked because there is no DNA. The CDR3: CSASAGEASPLHF.